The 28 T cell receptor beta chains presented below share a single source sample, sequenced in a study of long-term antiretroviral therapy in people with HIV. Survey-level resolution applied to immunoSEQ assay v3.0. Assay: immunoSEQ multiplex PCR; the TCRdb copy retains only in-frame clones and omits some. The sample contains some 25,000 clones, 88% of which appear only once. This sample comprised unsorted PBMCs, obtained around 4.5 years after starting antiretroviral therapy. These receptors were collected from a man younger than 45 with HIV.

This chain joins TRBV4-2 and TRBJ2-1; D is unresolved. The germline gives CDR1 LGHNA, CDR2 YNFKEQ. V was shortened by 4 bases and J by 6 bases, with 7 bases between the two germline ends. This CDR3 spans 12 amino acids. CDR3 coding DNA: TGTGCCAGCAGCCTCGCCTCCAATGAGCAGTTCTTC. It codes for CASSLASNEQFF.

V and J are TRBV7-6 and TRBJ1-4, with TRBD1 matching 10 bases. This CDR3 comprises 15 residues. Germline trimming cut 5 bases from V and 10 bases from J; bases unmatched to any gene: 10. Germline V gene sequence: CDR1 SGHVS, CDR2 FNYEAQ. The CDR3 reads CASSSFRDRGPKLFF. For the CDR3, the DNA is TGTGCCAGCAGCAGCTTCCGGGACAGGGGCCCAAAACTGTTTTTT. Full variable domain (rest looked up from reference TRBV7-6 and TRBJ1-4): GAGVSQSPRYKVTKRGQDVALRCDPISGHVSLYWYRQALGQGPEFLTYFNYEAQQDKSGLPNDRFSAERPEGSISTLTIQRTEQRDSAMYRCASSSFRDRGPKLFFGSGTQLSVL.

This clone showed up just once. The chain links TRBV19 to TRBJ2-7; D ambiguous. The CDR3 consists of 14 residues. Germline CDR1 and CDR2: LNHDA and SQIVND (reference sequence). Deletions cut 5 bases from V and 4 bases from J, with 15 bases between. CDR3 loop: CASSFSAFSYEQYF. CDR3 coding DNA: TGTGCCAGTAGTTTCAGCGCCTTCTCTTACGAGCAGTACTTC.

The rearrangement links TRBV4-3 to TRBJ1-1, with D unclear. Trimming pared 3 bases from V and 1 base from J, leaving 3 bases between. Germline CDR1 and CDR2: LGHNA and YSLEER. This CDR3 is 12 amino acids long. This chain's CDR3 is CASSQGNTEAFF. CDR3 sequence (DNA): TGCGCCAGCAGCCAGGGGAACACTGAAGCTTTCTTT.

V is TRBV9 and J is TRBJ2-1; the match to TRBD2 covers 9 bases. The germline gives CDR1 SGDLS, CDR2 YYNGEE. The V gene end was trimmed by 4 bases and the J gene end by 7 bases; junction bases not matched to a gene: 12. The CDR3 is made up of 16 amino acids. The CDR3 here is CASSTVGLAGINEQFF. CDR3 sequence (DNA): TGTGCCAGCAGCACCGTGGGGCTAGCGGGAATTAATGAGCAGTTCTTC.

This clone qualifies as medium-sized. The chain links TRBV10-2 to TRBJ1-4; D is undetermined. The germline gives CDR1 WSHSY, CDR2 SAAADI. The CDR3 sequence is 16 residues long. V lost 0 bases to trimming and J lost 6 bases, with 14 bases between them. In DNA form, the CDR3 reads TGCGCCAGCAGTGAGTCGATAAGCCGATGGGATGAAAAACTGTTTTTT. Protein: CASSESISRWDEKLFF.

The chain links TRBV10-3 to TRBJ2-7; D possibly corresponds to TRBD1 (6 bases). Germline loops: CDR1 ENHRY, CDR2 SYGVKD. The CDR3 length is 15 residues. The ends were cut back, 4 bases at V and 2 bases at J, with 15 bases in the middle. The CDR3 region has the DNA TGTGCCATCAGTGGGGGGCAGGGCGGAACCTACGAGCAGTACTTC. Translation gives CAISGGQGGTYEQYF.

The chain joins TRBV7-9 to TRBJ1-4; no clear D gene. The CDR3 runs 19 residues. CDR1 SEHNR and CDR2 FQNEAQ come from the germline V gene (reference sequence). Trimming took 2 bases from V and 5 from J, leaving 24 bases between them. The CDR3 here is CASSLIAGALNSPNEKLFF. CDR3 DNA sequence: TGTGCCAGCAGCTTAATTGCAGGTGCCCTTAACTCCCCAAATGAAAAACTGTTTTTT.

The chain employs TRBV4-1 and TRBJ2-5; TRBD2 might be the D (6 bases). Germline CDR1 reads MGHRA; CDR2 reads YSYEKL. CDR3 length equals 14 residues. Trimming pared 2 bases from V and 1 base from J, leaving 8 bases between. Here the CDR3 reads CASSQRRGQETQYF. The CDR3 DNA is TGCGCCAGCAGCCAAAGGAGGGGCCAAGAGACCCAGTACTTC.

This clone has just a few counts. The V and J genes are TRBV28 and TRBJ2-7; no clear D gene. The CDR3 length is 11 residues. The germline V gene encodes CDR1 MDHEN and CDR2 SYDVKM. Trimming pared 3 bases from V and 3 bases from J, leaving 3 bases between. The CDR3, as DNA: TGTGCCAGCAGTTTGATCTACGAGCAGTACTTC. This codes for CASSLIYEQYF.

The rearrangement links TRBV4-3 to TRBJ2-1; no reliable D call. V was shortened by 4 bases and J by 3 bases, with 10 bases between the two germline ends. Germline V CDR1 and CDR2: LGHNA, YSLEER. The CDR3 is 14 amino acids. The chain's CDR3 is CASSPGDGYNEQFF. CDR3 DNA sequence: TGCGCCAGCAGCCCCGGTGACGGCTACAATGAGCAGTTCTTC.

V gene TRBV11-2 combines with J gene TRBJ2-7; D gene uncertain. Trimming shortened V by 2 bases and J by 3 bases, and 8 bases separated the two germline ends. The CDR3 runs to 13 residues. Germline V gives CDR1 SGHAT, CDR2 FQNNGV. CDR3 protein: CASSLLVDYEQYF. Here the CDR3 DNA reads TGTGCCAGCAGCTTATTGGTGGACTACGAGCAGTACTTC. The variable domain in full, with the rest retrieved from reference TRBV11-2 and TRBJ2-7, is EAGVAQSPRYKIIEKRQSVAFWCNPISGHATLYWYQQILGQGPKLLIQFQNNGVVDDSQLPKDRFSAERLKGVDSTLKIQPAKLEDSAVYLCASSLLVDYEQYFGPGTRLTVT.

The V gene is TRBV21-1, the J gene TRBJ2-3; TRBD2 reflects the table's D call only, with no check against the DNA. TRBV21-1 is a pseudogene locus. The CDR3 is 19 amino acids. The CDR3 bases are TGTGCCAGCAGCAAAGCGCCGATCTCTAGGTGTAGGCATGAGTATACGCAGTATTTT. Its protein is CASSKAPISRCRHEYTQYF.

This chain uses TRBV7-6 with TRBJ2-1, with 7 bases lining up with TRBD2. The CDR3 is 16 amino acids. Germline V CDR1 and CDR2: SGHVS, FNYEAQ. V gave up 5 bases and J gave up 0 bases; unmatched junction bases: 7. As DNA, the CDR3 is TGTGCCAGCAGCCAATCGCTAGCGGACTCCTACAATGAGCAGTTCTTC. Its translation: CASSQSLADSYNEQFF.

In DNA, the CDR3 is TGTGCCAGCAGGATGACAGGGCCCACTGAAGCTTTCTTT. Amino acids: CASRMTGPTEAFF. The chain has TRBV27 and TRBJ1-1, with 7 bases lining up with TRBD1. Germline V gene lookup returns CDR1 MNHEY and CDR2 SMNVEV (reference sequence). The CDR3 has 13 amino acids. The junction had 5 bases not matched to a gene; V was cut back by 6 bases and J by 4 bases.

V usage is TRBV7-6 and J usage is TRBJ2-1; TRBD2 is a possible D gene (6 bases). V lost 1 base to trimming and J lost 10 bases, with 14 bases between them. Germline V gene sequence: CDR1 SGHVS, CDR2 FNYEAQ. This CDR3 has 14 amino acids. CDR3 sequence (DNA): TGTGCCAGCAGCTTAGGCGGGGCCCTCTGGGAGCAGTTCTTC. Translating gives CASSLGGALWEQFF.

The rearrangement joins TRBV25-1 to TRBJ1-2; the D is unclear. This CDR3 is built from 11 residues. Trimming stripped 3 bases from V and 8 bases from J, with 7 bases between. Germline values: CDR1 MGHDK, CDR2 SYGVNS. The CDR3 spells CASSDGSGYTF. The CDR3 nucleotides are TGTGCCAGCAGTGACGGTTCGGGCTACACCTTC.

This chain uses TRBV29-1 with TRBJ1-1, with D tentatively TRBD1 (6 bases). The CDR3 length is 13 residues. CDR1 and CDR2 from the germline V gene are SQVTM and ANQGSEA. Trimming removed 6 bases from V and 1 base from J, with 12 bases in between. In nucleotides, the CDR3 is TGCAGCGTCGATAGACAGGCGAACACTGAAGCTTTCTTT. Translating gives CSVDRQANTEAFF.

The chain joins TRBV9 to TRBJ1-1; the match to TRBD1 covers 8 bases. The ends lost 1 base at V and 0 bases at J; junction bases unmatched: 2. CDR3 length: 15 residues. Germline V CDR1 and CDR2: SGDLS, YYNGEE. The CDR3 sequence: CASSVQGALNTEAFF. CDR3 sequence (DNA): TGTGCCAGCAGCGTACAGGGGGCGTTGAACACTGAAGCTTTCTTT.

CDR3 nucleotides: TGTGCCAGCAGCAGGGGTCAGGGTCGCAATCAGCCCCAGCATTTT. Translating gives CASSRGQGRNQPQHF. V is TRBV6-5 and J is TRBJ1-5, with a weak D call TRBD1 (6 bases). The V gene's germline CDR1 is MNHEY and CDR2 SVGAGI. The V end was cut by 6 bases, the J end by 2 bases, with 14 bases between. This CDR3 is 15 amino acids long.

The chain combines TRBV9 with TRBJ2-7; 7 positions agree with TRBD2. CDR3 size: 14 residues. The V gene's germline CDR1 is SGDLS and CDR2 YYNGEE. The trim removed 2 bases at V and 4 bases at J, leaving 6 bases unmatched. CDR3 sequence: CASSVGAGGYEQYF. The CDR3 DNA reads TGTGCCAGCAGCGTTGGGGCCGGGGGGTACGAGCAGTACTTC.

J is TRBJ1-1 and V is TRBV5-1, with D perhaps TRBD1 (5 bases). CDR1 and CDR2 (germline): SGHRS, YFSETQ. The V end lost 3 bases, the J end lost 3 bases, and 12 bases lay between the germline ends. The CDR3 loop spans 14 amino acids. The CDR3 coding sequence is TGCGCCAGCAGCTCTGGGGCCTTTTACACTGAAGCTTTCTTT. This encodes CASSSGAFYTEAFF.

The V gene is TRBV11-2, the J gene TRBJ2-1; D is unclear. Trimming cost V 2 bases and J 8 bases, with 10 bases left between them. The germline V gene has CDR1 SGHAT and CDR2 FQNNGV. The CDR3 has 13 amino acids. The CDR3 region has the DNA TGTGCCAGCAGCTTACCCGCTAGTTATGAGCAGTTCTTC. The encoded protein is CASSLPASYEQFF.

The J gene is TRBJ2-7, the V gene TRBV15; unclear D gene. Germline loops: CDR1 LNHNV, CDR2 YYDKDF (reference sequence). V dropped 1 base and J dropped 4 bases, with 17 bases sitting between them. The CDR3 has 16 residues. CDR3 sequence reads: CATSRGQRQRQYEQYF. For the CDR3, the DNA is TGTGCCACCAGCAGAGGTCAGAGGCAACGTCAATACGAGCAGTACTTC.

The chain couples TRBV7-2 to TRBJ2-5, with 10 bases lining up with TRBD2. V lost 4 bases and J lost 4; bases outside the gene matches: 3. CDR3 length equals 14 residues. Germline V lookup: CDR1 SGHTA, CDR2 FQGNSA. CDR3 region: CASSSSSGGETQYF. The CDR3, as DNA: TGTGCCAGCAGCTCGTCTAGCGGGGGAGAGACCCAGTACTTC. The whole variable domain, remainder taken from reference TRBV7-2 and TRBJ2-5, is GAGVSQSPSNKVTEKGKDVELRCDPISGHTALYWYRQSLGQGLEFLIYFQGNSAPDKSGLPSDRFSAERTGGSVSTLTIQRTQQEDSAVYLCASSSSSGGETQYFGPGTRLLVL.

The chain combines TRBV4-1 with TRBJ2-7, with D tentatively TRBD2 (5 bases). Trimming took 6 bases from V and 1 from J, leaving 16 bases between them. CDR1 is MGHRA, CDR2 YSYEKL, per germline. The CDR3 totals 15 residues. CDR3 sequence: CASSPRVSSSYEQYF. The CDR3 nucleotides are TGCGCCAGCAGTCCGAGGGTATCTAGTTCCTACGAGCAGTACTTC.

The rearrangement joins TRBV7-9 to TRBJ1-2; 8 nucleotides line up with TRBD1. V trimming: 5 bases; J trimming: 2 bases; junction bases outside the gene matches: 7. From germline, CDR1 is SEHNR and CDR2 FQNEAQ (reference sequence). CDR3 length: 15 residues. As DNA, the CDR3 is TGTGCCAGCAGCCCGAGGACAGGGTGGAACTATGGCTACACCTTC. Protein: CASSPRTGWNYGYTF.

The DNA of the CDR3 is TGTGCCATCAAACCGGACAGATATAACACCGGGGAGCTGTTTTTT. It encodes CAIKPDRYNTGELFF. The chain joins TRBV10-3 to TRBJ2-2; a weak D match, TRBD1 (6 bases). V shed 7 bases and J shed 2 bases, with 14 bases lying between them. CDR1 is ENHRY, CDR2 SYGVKD, per germline. The CDR3 is 15 amino acids.